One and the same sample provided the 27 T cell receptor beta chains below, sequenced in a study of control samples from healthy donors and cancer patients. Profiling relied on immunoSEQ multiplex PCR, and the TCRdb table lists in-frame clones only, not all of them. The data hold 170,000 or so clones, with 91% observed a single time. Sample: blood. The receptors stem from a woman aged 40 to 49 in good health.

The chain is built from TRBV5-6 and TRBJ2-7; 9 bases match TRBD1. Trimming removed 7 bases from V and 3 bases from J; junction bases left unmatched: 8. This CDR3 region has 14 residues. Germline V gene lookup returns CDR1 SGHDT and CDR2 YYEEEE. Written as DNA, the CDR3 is TGTGCCAGCGGGCCCGGGACAGGGAACTACGAGCAGTACTTC. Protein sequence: CASGPGTGNYEQYF.

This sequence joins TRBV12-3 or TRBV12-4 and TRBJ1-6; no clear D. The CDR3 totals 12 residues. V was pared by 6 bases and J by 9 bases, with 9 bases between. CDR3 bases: TGTGCCAGCAGCGATGGTGGTTCACCCCTCCACTTT. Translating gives CASSDGGSPLHF.

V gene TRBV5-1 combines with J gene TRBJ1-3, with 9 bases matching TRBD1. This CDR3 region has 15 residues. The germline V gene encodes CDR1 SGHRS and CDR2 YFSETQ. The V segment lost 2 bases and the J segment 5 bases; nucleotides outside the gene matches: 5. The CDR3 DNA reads TGCGCCAGCAGCTTATGGACAGGGGAGAGAAACACCATATATTTT. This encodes CASSLWTGERNTIYF.

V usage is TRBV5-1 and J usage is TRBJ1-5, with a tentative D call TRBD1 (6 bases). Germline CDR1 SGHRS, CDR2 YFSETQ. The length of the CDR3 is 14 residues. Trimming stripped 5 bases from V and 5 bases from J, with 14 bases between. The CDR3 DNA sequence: TGCGCCAGCAGTCCTACAGGGTACGATCAGCCCCAGCATTTT. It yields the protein CASSPTGYDQPQHF. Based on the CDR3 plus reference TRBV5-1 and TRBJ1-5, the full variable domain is KAGVTQTPRYLIKTRGQQVTLSCSPISGHRSVSWYQQTPGQGLQFLFEYFSETQRNKGNFPGRFSGRQFSNSRSEMNVSTLELGDSALYLCASSPTGYDQPQHFGDGTRLSIL.

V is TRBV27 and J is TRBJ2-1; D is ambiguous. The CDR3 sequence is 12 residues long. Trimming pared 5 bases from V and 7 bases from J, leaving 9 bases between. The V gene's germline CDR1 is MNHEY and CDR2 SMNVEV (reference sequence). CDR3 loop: CASSESGNEQFF. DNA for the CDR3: TGTGCCAGCAGTGAATCCGGGAATGAGCAGTTCTTC.

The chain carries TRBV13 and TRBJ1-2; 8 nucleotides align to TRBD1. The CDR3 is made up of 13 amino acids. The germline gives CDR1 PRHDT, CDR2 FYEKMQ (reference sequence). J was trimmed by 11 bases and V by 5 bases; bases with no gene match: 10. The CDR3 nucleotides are TGTGCCAGCAGCCCCGGGACAGGCGCGGAATACACCTTC. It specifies CASSPGTGAEYTF.

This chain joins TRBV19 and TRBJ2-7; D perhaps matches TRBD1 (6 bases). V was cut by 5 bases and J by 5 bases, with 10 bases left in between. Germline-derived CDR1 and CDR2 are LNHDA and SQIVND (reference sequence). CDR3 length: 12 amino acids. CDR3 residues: CASSQTGNEQYF. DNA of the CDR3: TGTGCCAGTAGTCAGACAGGAAACGAGCAGTACTTC. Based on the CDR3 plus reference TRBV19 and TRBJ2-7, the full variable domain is DGGITQSPKYLFRKEGQNVTLSCEQNLNHDAMYWYRQDPGQGLRLIYYSQIVNDFQKGDIAEGYSVSREKKESFPLTVTSAQKNPTAFYLCASSQTGNEQYFGPGTRLTVT.

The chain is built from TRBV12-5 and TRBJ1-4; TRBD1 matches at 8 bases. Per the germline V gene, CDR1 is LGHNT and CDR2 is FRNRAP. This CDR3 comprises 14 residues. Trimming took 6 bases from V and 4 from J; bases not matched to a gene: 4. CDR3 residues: CASGPGGGNEKLFF. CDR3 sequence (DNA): TGTGCTAGTGGCCCAGGGGGCGGTAATGAAAAACTGTTTTTT.

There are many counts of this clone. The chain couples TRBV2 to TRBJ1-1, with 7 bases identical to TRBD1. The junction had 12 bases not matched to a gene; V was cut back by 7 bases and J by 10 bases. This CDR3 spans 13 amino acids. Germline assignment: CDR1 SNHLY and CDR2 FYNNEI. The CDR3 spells CASNEQGTELAFF. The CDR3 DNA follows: TGTGCCAGCAACGAACAGGGGACGGAATTAGCTTTCTTT.

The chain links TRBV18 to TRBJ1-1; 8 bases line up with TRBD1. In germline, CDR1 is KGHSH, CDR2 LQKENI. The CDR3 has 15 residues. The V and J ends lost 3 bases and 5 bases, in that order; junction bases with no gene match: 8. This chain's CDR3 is CASSPAGGENTEAFF. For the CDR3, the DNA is TGTGCCAGCTCACCGGCAGGGGGCGAAAATACTGAAGCTTTCTTT.

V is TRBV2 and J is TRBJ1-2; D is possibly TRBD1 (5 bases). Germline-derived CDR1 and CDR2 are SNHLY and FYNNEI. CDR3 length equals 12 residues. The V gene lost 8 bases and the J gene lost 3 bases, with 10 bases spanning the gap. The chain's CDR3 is CASGGTYYGYTF. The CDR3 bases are TGTGCCAGCGGCGGGACCTACTATGGCTACACCTTC.

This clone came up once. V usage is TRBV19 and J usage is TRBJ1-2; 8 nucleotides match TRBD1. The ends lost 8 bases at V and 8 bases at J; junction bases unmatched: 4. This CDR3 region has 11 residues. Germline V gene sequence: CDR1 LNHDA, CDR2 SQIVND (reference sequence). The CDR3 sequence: CASRTGRGYTF. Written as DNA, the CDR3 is TGTGCCAGTCGGACAGGGAGAGGCTACACCTTC.

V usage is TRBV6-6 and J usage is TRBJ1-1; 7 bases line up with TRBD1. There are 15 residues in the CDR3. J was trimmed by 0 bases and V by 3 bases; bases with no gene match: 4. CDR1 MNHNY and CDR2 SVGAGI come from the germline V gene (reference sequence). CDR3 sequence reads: CASSYKGQLNTEAFF. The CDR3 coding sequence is TGTGCCAGCAGTTATAAGGGACAGTTGAACACTGAAGCTTTCTTT.

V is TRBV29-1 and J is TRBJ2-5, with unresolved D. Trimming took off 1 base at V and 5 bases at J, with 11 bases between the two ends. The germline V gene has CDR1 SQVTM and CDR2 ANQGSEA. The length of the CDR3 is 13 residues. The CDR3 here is CSVEGPLRETQYF. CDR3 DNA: TGCAGCGTTGAAGGGCCCCTCCGGGAGACCCAGTACTTC.

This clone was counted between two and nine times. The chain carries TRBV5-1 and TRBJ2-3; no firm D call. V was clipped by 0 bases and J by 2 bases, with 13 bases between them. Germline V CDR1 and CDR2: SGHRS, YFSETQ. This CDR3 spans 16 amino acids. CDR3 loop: CASSLVGDPFTDTQYF. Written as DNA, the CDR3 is TGCGCCAGCAGCTTGGTAGGTGATCCCTTCACAGATACGCAGTATTTT. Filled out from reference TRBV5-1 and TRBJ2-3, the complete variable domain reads KAGVTQTPRYLIKTRGQQVTLSCSPISGHRSVSWYQQTPGQGLQFLFEYFSETQRNKGNFPGRFSGRQFSNSRSEMNVSTLELGDSALYLCASSLVGDPFTDTQYFGPGTRLTVL.

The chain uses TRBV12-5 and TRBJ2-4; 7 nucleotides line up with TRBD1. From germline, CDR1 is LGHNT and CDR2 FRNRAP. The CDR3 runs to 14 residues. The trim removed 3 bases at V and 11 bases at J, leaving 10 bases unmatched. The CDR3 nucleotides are TGTGCTAGTGGTTTATCAAACAGGGGAAGCGTTCAGTACTTC. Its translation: CASGLSNRGSVQYF.

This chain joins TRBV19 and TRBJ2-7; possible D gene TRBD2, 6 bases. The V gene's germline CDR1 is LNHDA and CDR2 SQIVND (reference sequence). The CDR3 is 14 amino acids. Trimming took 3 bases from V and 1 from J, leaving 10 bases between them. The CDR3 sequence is CASSIPGLSYEQYF. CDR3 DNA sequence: TGTGCCAGTAGTATCCCGGGACTTTCCTACGAGCAGTACTTC.

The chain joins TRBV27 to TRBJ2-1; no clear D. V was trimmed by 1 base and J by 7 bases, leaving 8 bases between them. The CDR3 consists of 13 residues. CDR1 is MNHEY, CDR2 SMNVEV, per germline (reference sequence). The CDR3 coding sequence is TGTGCCAGCAGTTTATTATCTACGAATGAGCAGTTCTTC. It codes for CASSLLSTNEQFF.

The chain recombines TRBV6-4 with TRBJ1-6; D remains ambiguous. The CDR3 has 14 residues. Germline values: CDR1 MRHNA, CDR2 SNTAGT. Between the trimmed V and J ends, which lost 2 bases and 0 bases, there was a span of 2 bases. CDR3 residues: CASSDGSYNSPLHF. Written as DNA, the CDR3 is TGTGCCAGCAGTGACGGCTCCTATAATTCACCCCTCCACTTT.

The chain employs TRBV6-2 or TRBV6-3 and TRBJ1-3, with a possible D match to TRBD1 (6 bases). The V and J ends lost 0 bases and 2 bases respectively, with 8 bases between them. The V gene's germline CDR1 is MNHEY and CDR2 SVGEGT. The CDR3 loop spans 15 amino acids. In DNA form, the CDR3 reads TGTGCCAGCAGTTACTCTGGGGGGCCTGGAAACACCATATATTTT. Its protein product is CASSYSGGPGNTIYF.

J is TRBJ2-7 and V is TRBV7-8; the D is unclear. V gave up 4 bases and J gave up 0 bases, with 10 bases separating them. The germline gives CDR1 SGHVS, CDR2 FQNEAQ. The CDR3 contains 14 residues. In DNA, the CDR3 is TGTGCCAGCAGCTACCGGACGGACTCCTACGAGCAGTACTTC. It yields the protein CASSYRTDSYEQYF.

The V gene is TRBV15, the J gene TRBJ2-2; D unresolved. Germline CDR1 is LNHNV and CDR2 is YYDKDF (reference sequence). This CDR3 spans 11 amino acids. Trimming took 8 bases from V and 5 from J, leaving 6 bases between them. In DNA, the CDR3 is TGTGCCACCTCGTTAACCGGGGAGCTGTTTTTT. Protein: CATSLTGELFF.

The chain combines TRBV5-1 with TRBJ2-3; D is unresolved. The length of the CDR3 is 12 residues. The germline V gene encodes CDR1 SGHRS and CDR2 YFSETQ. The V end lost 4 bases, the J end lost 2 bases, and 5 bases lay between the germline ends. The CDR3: CASSPNTDTQYF. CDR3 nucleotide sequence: TGCGCCAGCAGCCCAAACACAGATACGCAGTATTTT. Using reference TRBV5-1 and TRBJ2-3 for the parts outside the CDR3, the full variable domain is KAGVTQTPRYLIKTRGQQVTLSCSPISGHRSVSWYQQTPGQGLQFLFEYFSETQRNKGNFPGRFSGRQFSNSRSEMNVSTLELGDSALYLCASSPNTDTQYFGPGTRLTVL.

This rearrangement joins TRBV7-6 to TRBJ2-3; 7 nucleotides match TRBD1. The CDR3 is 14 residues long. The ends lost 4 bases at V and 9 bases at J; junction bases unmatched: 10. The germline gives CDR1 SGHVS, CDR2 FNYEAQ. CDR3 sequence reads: CASSSTTGDPTQYF. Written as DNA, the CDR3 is TGTGCCAGCAGCTCGACAACAGGGGATCCGACGCAGTATTTT.

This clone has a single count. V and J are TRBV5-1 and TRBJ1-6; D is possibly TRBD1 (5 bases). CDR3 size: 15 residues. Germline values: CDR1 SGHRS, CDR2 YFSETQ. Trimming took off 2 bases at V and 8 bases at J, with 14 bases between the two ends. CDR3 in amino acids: CASSFSGDSYSPLHF. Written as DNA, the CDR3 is TGCGCCAGCAGCTTCTCGGGGGACTCTTATTCACCCCTCCACTTT.

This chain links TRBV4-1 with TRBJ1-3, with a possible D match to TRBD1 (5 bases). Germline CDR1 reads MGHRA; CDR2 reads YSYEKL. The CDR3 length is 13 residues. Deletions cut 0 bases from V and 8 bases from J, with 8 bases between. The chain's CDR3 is CASSQDRGHTIYF. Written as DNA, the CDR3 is TGCGCCAGCAGCCAAGATAGGGGTCACACCATATATTTT.

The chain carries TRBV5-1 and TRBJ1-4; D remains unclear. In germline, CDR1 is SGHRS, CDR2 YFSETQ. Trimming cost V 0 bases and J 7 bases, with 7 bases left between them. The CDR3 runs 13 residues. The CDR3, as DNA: TGCGCCAGCAGCTTGGCCCTGGGTGAAAAACTGTTTTTT. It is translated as CASSLALGEKLFF.